One sample yielded the 5 T cell receptor beta chains listed below, sequenced in a study of T cells in Graves' hyperthyroidism and ophthalmopathy. The TCR beta CDR3 regions underwent amplification using RNA transcripts as the source. First-round RT-PCR targeting the TCR CDR3 was performed with the HTBI primer set. A single record per CDR3 protein comes from TCRdb applying MiXCR to the multiplex PCR reads. This table has approximately 720,000 distinct CDR3 sequences, roughly a sixth appearing once. Sequencing was done on a sample of blood. The receptors were gathered from a woman aged 50 to 60 with Graves' hyperthyroidism that later progressed to Graves' ophthalmopathy.

The rearrangement links TRBV6-5 to TRBJ1-1; D not resolved. Germline assignment: CDR1 MNHEY and CDR2 SVGAGI. V was shortened by 0 bases and J by 1 base, with 9 bases between the two germline ends. The CDR3 runs 15 residues. CDR3 sequence reads: CASSYSIDSNTEAFF. The CDR3 nucleotides read TGTGCCAGCAGTTACTCGATAGACTCGAACACTGAAGCTTTCTTT.

Many counts were recorded for this clonotype. V is TRBV2 and J is TRBJ1-2; 8 bases are a match to TRBD1. The V gene's germline CDR1 is SNHLY and CDR2 FYNNEI. CDR3 length equals 15 residues. V lost 5 bases, J lost 6 bases, and 11 bases stayed unmatched. CDR3: CASSPGQGAYDGYTF. CDR3 nucleotides: TGTGCCAGCAGTCCAGGCCAGGGGGCTTATGATGGCTACACCTTC. The full variable domain, with the rest looked up from reference TRBV2 and TRBJ1-2, is EPEVTQTPSHQVTQMGQEVILRCVPISNHLYFYWYRQILGQKVEFLVSFYNNEISEKSEIFDDQFSVERPDGSNFTLKIRSTKLEDSAMYFCASSPGQGAYDGYTFGSGTRLTVV.

This chain joins TRBV15 and TRBJ2-1; 9 nucleotides align to TRBD1. CDR3 length: 17 residues. V gave up 3 bases and J gave up 0 bases; unmatched junction bases: 6. The germline CDR1 and CDR2 sequences are LNHNV and YYDKDF (reference sequence). CDR3 nucleotides: TGTGCCACCAGCAGGCGCGACAGGGGGAGCTCCTACAATGAGCAGTTCTTC. This translates into CATSRRDRGSSYNEQFF.

In its sample, this clonotype was seen many times. The genes are TRBV20-1 and TRBJ2-7; maybe TRBD2 (5 bases). V was pared by 0 bases and J by 2 bases, with 11 bases between. The CDR3 sequence is 14 residues long. The germline V gene encodes CDR1 DFQATT and CDR2 SNEGSKA (reference sequence). CDR3 residues: CSARDRERAYEQYF. In nucleotides, the CDR3 is TGCAGTGCTAGAGATCGAGAGAGGGCCTACGAGCAGTACTTC.

This clonotype showed up many times. This chain joins TRBV6-2 or TRBV6-3 and TRBJ2-5; the D is unclear. The CDR3 covers 12 residues. With 5 bases removed from V and 1 base from J, the gap between germline ends came to 5 bases. The V gene's germline CDR1 is MNHEY and CDR2 SVGEGT. CDR3 in DNA: TGTGCCAGCAGTGGATTCCAAGAGACCCAGTACTTC. This gives the protein CASSGFQETQYF.